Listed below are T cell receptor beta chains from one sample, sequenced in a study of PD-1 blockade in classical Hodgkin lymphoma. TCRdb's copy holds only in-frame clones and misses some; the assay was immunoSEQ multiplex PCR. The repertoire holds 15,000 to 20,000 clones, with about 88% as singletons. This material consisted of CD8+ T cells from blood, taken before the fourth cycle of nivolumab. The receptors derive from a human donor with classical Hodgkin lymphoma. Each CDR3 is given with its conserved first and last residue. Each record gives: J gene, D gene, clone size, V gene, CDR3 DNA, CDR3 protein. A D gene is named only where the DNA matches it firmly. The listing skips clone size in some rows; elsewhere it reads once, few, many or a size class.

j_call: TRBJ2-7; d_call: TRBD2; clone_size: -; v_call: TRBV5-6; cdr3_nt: TGTGCCAGCAGCTTGAGAAGGAGCGGGAGGCCCTACGAGCAGTACTTC; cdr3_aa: CASSLRRSGRPYEQYF
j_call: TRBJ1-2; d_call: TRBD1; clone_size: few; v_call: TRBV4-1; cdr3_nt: TGCGCCAGCAGCCAAGAAGTACAGGGGCGGGATGGCTACACCTTC; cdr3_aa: CASSQEVQGRDGYTF
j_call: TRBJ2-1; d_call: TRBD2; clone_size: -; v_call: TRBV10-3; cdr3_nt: TGTGCCATCAGTGAAGGACTAGCGGGAGTGGACTCCTACAATGAGCAGTTCTTC; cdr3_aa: CAISEGLAGVDSYNEQFF
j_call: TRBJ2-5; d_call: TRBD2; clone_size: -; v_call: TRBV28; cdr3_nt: TGTGCCAGCAGTCCAGGGACTAGCGGTTGGGGCGGGGAGACCCAGTACTTC; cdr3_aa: CASSPGTSGWGGETQYF
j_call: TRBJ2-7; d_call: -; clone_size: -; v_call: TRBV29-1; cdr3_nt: TGCAGCGTGACCATTGACGGGACAAGGTTCTACGAGCAGTACTTC; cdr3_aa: CSVTIDGTRFYEQYF
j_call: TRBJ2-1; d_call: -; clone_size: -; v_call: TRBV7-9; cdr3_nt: TGTGCCAGCAGCTTTGAGCGGGTAAGGTTCTTC; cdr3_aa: CASSFERVRFF
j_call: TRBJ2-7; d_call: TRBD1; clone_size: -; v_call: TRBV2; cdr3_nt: TGTGCCAGCAGACCGGACAGGGGGCTGTACGAGCAGTACTTC; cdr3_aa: CASRPDRGLYEQYF
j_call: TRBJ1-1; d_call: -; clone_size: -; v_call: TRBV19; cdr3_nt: TGTGCCAGTAGTTGGGCCGGTGGAGGCACTGAAGCTTTCTTT; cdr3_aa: CASSWAGGGTEAFF
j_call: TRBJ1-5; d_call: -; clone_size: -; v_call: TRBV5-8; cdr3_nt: TGTGCCAGCAGCTTCGGGGGATCCGAAACAGTAAGCAATCAGCCCCAGCATTTT; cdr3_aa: CASSFGGSETVSNQPQHF
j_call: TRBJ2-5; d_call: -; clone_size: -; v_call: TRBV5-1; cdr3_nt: TGCGCCAGCAGCCAGGCCGACCGGGTCCGCTTAGAGCAGTACTTC; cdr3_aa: CASSQADRVRLEQYF
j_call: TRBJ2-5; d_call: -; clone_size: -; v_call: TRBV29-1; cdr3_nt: TGCAGCGCCGGGGACACACGACTCGAGACCCAGTACTTC; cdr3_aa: CSAGDTRLETQYF